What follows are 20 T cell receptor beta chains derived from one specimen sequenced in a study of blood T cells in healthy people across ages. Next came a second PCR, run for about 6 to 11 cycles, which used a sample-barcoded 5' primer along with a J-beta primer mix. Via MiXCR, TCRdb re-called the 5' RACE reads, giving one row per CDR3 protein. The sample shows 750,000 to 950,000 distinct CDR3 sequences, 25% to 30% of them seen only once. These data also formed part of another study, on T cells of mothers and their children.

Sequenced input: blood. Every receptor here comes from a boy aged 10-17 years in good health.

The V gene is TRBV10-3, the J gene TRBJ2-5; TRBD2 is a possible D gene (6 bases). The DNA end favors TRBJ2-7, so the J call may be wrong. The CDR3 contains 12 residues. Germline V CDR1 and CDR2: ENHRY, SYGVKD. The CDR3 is CASGGATYEQYF. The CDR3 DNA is TGTGCCTCCGGGGGTGCCACCTACGAGCAGTACTTC.

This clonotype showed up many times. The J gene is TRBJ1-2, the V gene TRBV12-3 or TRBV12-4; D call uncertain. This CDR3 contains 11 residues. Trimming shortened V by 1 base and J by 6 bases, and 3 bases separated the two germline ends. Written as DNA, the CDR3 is TGTGCCAGCAGTTTAGTCCATGGCTACACCTTC. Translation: CASSLVHGYTF.

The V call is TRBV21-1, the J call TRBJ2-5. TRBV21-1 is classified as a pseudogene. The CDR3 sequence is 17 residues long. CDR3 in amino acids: CASSKRPRTWVCETQYF. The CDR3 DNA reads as TGTGCCAGCAGCAAACGGCCTCGGACCTGGGTATGCGAGACCCAGTACTTC.

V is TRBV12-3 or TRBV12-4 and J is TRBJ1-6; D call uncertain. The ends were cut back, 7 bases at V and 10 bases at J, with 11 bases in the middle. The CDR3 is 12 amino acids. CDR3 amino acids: CASNRARSPLHF. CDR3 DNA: TGTGCCAGCAACCGTGCAAGGTCACCCCTCCACTTT.

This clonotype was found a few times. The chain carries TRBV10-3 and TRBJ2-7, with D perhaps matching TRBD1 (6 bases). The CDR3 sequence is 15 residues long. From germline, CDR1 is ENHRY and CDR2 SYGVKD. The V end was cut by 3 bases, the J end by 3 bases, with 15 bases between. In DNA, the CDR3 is TGTGCCATCAGTGATTTTCAGGGGTCCCGCTACGAGCAGTACTTC. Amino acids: CAISDFQGSRYEQYF.

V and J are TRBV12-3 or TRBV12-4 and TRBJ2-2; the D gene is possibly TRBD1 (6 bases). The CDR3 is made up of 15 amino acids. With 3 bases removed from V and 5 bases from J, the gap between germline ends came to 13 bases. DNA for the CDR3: TGTGCCAGCAGTTTGGGCAGGGGTAGTACCGGGGAGCTGTTTTTT. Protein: CASSLGRGSTGELFF.

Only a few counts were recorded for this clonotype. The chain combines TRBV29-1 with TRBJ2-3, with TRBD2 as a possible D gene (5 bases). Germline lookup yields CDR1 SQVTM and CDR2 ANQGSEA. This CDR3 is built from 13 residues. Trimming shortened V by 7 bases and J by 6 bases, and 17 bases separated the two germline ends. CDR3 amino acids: CSAISRLADTQYF. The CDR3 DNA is TGCAGCGCAATCTCGCGGTTAGCGGATACGCAGTATTTT.

This chain's CDR3 is CASNRDRDYEQYF. CDR3 coding DNA: TGTGCCAGCAACCGGGACAGGGACTACGAGCAGTACTTC. The V gene is TRBV2, the J gene TRBJ2-7, with 9 bases identical to TRBD1. The CDR3 has 13 residues. Germline CDR1 is SNHLY and CDR2 is FYNNEI. V lost 7 bases to trimming and J lost 3 bases; unmatched junction nucleotides: 4.

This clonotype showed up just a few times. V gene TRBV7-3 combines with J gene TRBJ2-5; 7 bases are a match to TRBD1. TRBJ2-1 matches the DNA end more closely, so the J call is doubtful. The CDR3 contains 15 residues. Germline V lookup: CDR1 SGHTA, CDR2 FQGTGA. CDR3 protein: CASSSRRQGYDEQFF. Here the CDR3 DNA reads TGTGCCAGCAGCTCCCGGCGACAGGGTTATGATGAGCAGTTCTTC.

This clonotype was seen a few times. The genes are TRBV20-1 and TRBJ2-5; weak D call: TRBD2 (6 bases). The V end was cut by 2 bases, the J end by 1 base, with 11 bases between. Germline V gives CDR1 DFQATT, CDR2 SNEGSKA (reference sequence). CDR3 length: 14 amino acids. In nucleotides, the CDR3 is TGCAGTGCTAGAAATGTCGGGGGCCAAGAGACCCAGTACTTC. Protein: CSARNVGGQETQYF.

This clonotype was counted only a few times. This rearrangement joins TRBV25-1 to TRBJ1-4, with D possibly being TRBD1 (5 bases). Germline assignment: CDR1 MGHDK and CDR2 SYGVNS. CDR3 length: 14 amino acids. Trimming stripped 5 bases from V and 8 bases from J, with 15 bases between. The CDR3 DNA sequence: TGTGCCAGCAGTCGGGGCCCGGCGCGCGAAAAACTGTTTTTT. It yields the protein CASSRGPAREKLFF.

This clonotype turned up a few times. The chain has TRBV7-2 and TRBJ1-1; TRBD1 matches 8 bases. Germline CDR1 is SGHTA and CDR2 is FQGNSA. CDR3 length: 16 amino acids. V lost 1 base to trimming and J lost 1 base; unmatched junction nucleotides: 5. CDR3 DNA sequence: TGTGCCAGCAGCTTAGGACCCGGACAGGGGAACACTGAAGCTTTCTTT. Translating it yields CASSLGPGQGNTEAFF.

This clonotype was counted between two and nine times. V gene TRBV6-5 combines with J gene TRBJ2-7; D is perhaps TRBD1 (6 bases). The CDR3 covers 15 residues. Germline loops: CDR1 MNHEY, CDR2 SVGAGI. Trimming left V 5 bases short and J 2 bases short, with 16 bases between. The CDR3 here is CASSRSDEGAYEQYF. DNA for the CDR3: TGTGCCAGCAGTCGGTCGGACGAGGGGGCCTACGAGCAGTACTTC.

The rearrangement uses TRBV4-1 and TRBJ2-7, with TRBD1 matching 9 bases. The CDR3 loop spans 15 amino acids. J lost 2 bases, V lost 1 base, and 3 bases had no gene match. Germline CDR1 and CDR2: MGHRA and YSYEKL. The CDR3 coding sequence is TGCGCCAGCAGCCAAGGACAGGGGGGGACCTACGAGCAGTACTTC. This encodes CASSQGQGGTYEQYF.

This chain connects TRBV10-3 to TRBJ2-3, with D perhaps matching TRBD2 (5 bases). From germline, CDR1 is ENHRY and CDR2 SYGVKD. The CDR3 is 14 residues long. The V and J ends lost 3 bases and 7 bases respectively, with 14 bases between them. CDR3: CAISEGPGSHTQYF. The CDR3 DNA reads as TGTGCCATCAGTGAAGGCCCGGGATCCCATACGCAGTATTTT.

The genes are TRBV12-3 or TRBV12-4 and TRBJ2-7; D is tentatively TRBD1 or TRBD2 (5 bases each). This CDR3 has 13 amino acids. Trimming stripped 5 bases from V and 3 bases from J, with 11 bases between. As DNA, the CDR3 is TGTGCCAGCAGTGGGGACGTATTCTACGAGCAGTACTTC. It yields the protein CASSGDVFYEQYF.

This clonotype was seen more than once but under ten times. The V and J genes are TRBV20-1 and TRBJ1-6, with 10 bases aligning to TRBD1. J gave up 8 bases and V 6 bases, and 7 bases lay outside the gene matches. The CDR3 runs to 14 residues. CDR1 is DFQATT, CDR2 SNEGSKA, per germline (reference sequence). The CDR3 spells CSAPPGTGDSPLHF. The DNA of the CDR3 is TGCAGTGCGCCCCCGGGGACAGGGGATTCACCCCTCCACTTT.

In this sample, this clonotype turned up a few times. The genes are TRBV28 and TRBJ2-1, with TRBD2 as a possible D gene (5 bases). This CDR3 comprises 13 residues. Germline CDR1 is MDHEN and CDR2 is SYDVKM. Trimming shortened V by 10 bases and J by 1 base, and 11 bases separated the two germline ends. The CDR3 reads CATHRGSYNEQFF. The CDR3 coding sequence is TGTGCCACCCACCGGGGTTCCTACAATGAGCAGTTCTTC.

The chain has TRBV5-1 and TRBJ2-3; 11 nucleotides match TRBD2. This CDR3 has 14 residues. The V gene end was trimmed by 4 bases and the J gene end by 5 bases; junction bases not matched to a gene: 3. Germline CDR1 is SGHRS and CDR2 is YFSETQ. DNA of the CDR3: TGCGCCAGCAGCACCGGACTAGCGGGAGATACGCAGTATTTT. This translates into CASSTGLAGDTQYF.

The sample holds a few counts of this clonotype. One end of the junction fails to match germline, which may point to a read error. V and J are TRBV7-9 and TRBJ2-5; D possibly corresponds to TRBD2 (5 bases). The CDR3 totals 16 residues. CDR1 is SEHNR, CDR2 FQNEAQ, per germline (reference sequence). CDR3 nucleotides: TGTGCCAGCAGCTTGATTACCCTAGCCTCCCAAGAGACCCGGTACTTC. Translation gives CASSLITLASQETRYF.